One and the same sample provided the 27 T cell receptor beta chains below, sequenced in a study of beta chain features in type 1 diabetes. The investigators reverse transcribed all of the isolated RNA, so they sequenced expressed TCRB transcripts. Profiled with immunoSEQ multiplex PCR; TCRdb holds only in-frame clones, not every one. The sample records 860,000 or so clones, 17% being singletons. The sample was naive CD4+ T cells from blood. The receptors shown here come from a young woman in good health.

The sample holds a few counts of this clone. The sample has other DNA sequences that encode this CDR3 too. The V and J genes are TRBV5-1 and TRBJ2-6; D not resolved. The CDR3 contains 15 residues. The germline gives CDR1 SGHRS, CDR2 YFSETQ. Between the trimmed V and J ends, which lost 1 base and 0 bases, there was a span of 5 bases. In DNA, the CDR3 is TGCGCCAGCAGCTTGACGGTCTCTGGGGCCAACGTCCTGACTTTC. Amino acid sequence: CASSLTVSGANVLTF.

V is TRBV4-3 and J is TRBJ2-5, with 8 bases matching TRBD1. Germline CDR1 reads LGHNA; CDR2 reads YSLEER. The CDR3 runs 13 residues. Trimming at V came to 4 bases and at J to 3 bases, leaving 1 base not matched to a gene. CDR3 DNA: TGCGCCAGCAGCCTGACAGGGGAAGAGACCCAGTACTTC. As protein: CASSLTGEETQYF.

J is TRBJ2-2 and V is TRBV28, with TRBD2 matching over 7 bases. The germline CDR1 and CDR2 sequences are MDHEN and SYDVKM. V trimming: 5 bases; J trimming: 7 bases; junction bases outside the gene matches: 7. CDR3 length: 14 residues. Here the CDR3 DNA reads TGTGCCAGCAGTGGATCGCTAGCGGACGGGGAGCTGTTTTTT. Amino acids: CASSGSLADGELFF. The full variable domain, in which reference TRBV28 and TRBJ2-2 provide the parts outside the CDR3, is DVKVTQSSRYLVKRTGEKVFLECVQDMDHENMFWYRQDPGLGLRLIYFSYDVKMKEKGDIPEGYSVSREKKERFSLILESASTNQTSMYLCASSGSLADGELFFGEGSRLTVL.

V is TRBV10-3 and J is TRBJ2-5, with 10 bases fitting TRBD2. The CDR3 spans 14 residues. The germline V gene encodes CDR1 ENHRY and CDR2 SYGVKD. V shed 6 bases and J 4 bases; nucleotides not matched to a gene: 5. The CDR3 DNA reads as TGTGCCATCAGGGGGGCTAGCGGGAGAGAGACCCAGTACTTC. Translated, it gives CAIRGASGRETQYF.

J is TRBJ1-5 and V is TRBV21-1. TRBV21-1 is assigned pseudogene status. The CDR3 has 16 amino acids. In DNA, the CDR3 is TGTGCCAGCAGCGAAGAGGTATCTGAGCCCAATCAGCCCCAGCATTTT. Its translation is CASSEEVSEPNQPQHF.

This chain uses TRBV19 with TRBJ2-1, with 9 bases identical to TRBD2. Trimming took 3 bases from V and 8 from J; bases not matched to a gene: 5. The germline V gene has CDR1 LNHDA and CDR2 SQIVND (reference sequence). The CDR3 has 14 amino acids. CDR3 sequence reads: CASSMVAGEDEQFF. The CDR3 DNA sequence: TGTGCCAGTAGTATGGTAGCGGGAGAGGATGAGCAGTTCTTC.

The chain links TRBV27 to TRBJ2-1; TRBD2 matches at 7 bases. The CDR3 extends over 19 amino acids. Unmatched junction bases numbered 21, after V lost 5 bases and J lost 5 bases. Germline assignment: CDR1 MNHEY and CDR2 SMNVEV (reference sequence). The CDR3 spells CASSPAPESLAAQNNEQFF. DNA for the CDR3: TGTGCCAGCAGTCCAGCCCCTGAATCCCTAGCGGCCCAAAACAATGAGCAGTTCTTC.

The chain links TRBV7-2 to TRBJ2-3; 7 positions agree with TRBD2. The ends lost 4 bases at V and 0 bases at J; junction bases unmatched: 4. CDR1 is SGHTA, CDR2 FQGNSA, per germline. CDR3 length: 15 amino acids. The CDR3, as DNA: TGTGCCAGCAGCTCTTTTAGCGGGAGCACAGATACGCAGTATTTT. Translating it yields CASSSFSGSTDTQYF.

This clone has more than one count but fewer than ten. The V call is TRBV20-1, the J call TRBJ2-5, with D unresolved. The V end lost 6 bases, the J end lost 1 base, and 0 bases lay between the germline ends. This CDR3 region has 9 residues. Per the germline V gene, CDR1 is DFQATT and CDR2 is SNEGSKA (reference sequence). CDR3 loop: CSAQETQYF. In DNA, the CDR3 is TGCAGTGCCCAAGAGACCCAGTACTTC.

This clone was observed a handful of times. This sequence joins TRBV5-8 and TRBJ2-3; no clear D gene. Germline V CDR1 and CDR2: SGHTS, YDEGEE. The germline V and J ends were trimmed by 0 bases and 6 bases, with 8 bases remaining between them. This CDR3 region has 13 residues. As DNA, the CDR3 is TGTGCCAGCAGCTTGGGATCATGGGATACGCAGTATTTT. Translation gives CASSLGSWDTQYF.

A remark on this clone: The sample carries other DNA sequences with the same CDR3. This chain uses TRBV19 with TRBJ1-1; a weak D match, TRBD1 (5 bases). The CDR3 consists of 13 residues. Looked up from germline, CDR1 is LNHDA and CDR2 is SQIVND (reference sequence). V was shortened by 3 bases and J by 3 bases, with 8 bases between the two germline ends. The CDR3 loop reads CASSIDRDTEAFF. As DNA, the CDR3 is TGTGCCAGTAGTATTGACAGAGACACTGAAGCTTTCTTT.

CDR3 in amino acids: CASSLGSAESLSYF. The CDR3 DNA reads TGTGCCAGCAGCTTGGGGTCGGCTGAAAGTCTCTCCTATTTT. The chain couples TRBV5-4 to TRBJ2-3; D not resolved. Per the germline V gene, CDR1 is SGHNT and CDR2 is YYREEE (reference sequence). The V and J ends lost 0 bases and 15 bases respectively, with 20 bases between them. CDR3 size: 14 residues. Filled out from reference TRBV5-4 and TRBJ2-3, the complete variable domain reads ETGVTQSPTHLIKTRGQQVTLRCSSQSGHNTVSWYQQALGQGPQFIFQYYREEENGRGNFPPRFSGLQFPNYSSELNVNALELDDSALYLCASSLGSAESLSYFGPGTRLTVL.

As DNA, the CDR3 is TGTGGAGGCACTGACTCGAAGTCGCGGGAGAACACCGGGGAGCTGTTTTTT. Protein sequence: CGGTDSKSRENTGELFF. The chain employs TRBV6-4 and TRBJ2-2; a weak D match, TRBD2 (6 bases). Germline CDR1 is MRHNA and CDR2 is SNTAGT. The CDR3 spans 17 residues.

This clone was counted a few times. The chain employs TRBV5-8 and TRBJ1-5; D unresolved. The germline V gene has CDR1 SGHTS and CDR2 YDEGEE. V shed 0 bases and J shed 8 bases, with 15 bases lying between them. This CDR3 contains 15 residues. The DNA of the CDR3 is TGTGCCAGCAGCTTGGCCTCGGGGTTGAGGGAGCCCCAGCATTTT. Its protein product is CASSLASGLREPQHF.

This clone was seen only a few times. The V and J genes are TRBV10-3 and TRBJ2-7, with D possibly TRBD1 on 6 matching bases. The CDR3 extends over 16 amino acids. CDR1 and CDR2 from the germline V gene are ENHRY and SYGVKD. V was cut by 10 bases and J by 2 bases, with 24 bases left in between. CDR3 sequence: CATNQGFLGQTYEQYF. CDR3 in DNA: TGTGCCACCAATCAGGGGTTCCTCGGACAGACCTACGAGCAGTACTTC.

The rearrangement joins TRBV11-2 to TRBJ2-2, with 13 nucleotides matching TRBD2. The CDR3 is 17 amino acids. The ends lost 4 bases at V and 5 bases at J; junction bases unmatched: 7. CDR1 is SGHAT and CDR2 is FQNNGV in the germline V gene. The chain's CDR3 is CASSSGLAGVRTGELFF. The DNA of the CDR3 is TGTGCCAGCAGCTCTGGACTAGCGGGAGTACGAACCGGGGAGCTGTTTTTT.

This clone was picked up a small number of times. The chain uses TRBV28 and TRBJ2-1; either TRBD1 or TRBD2 may supply D (6 bases each). The CDR3 runs 13 residues. V was shortened by 10 bases and J by 0 bases, with 10 bases between the two germline ends. Germline V gene lookup returns CDR1 MDHEN and CDR2 SYDVKM. The CDR3 coding sequence is TGTGCCATCGGGGGCAGCTCCTACAATGAGCAGTTCTTC. This translates into CAIGGSSYNEQFF.

The chain uses TRBV15 and TRBJ2-7; perhaps D is TRBD1 or TRBD2 (5 bases each). The CDR3 has 18 residues. The V end was cut by 0 bases, the J end by 7 bases, with 25 bases between. CDR1 LNHNV and CDR2 YYDKDF come from the germline V gene (reference sequence). The CDR3 spells CATSRDGPSRALWGEQYF. CDR3 sequence (DNA): TGTGCCACCAGCAGAGATGGACCGAGCAGAGCCTTGTGGGGGGAGCAGTACTTC.

The rearrangement joins TRBV5-1 to TRBJ2-7; D gene uncertain. In germline, CDR1 is SGHRS, CDR2 YFSETQ. The CDR3 runs 14 residues. The V and J ends lost 0 bases and 4 bases respectively, with 11 bases between them. The CDR3 nucleotides read TGCGCCAGCAGCTTGGGGGTCTTGGCGTACGAGCAGTACTTC. Protein: CASSLGVLAYEQYF.

This clone appeared a few times. The V and J genes are TRBV7-2 and TRBJ2-3; D perhaps matches TRBD2 (5 bases). The CDR3 consists of 16 residues. Germline V lookup: CDR1 SGHTA, CDR2 FQGNSA. Trimming left V 5 bases short and J 3 bases short, with 18 bases between. The DNA for the CDR3 is TGTGCCAGCAGCCGCGCCGTGGGGAGTCGAACAGATACGCAGTATTTT. Translating gives CASSRAVGSRTDTQYF.

Only a few counts were recorded for this clone. The chain recombines TRBV7-2 with TRBJ2-5, with a tentative D call TRBD2 (6 bases). Trimming took 4 bases from V and 5 from J, leaving 11 bases between them. Germline CDR1 reads SGHTA; CDR2 reads FQGNSA. CDR3 size: 13 residues. The CDR3 is CASSSTSWETQYF. CDR3 coding DNA: TGTGCCAGCAGCTCGACTAGTTGGGAGACCCAGTACTTC.

This clone was counted between two and nine times. The J gene is TRBJ1-5, the V gene TRBV25-1; D is uncertain. Trimming took off 3 bases at V and 2 bases at J, with 17 bases between the two ends. Germline assignment: CDR1 MGHDK and CDR2 SYGVNS. This CDR3 contains 17 residues. The CDR3 here is CASSDRGSPRCNQPQHF. CDR3 bases: TGTGCCAGCAGTGATAGAGGTAGCCCTAGGTGCAATCAGCCCCAGCATTTT.

This clone turned up a few times. The chain is built from TRBV7-9 and TRBJ2-4; D unresolved. V was clipped by 5 bases and J by 7 bases, with 21 bases between them. CDR3 length equals 16 residues. Germline V gene sequence: CDR1 SEHNR, CDR2 FQNEAQ (reference sequence). DNA of the CDR3: TGTGCCAGCAGCCCTGGCCGGGTCCGGTCGGTTAACATTCAGTACTTC. Translated, it gives CASSPGRVRSVNIQYF.

CDR3 sequence: CASRRTAENTEAFF. DNA of the CDR3: TGTGCCAGTAGACGGACGGCCGAGAACACTGAAGCTTTCTTT. The gene calls are TRBV6-6 and TRBJ1-1; D remains ambiguous. This CDR3 has 14 residues. The germline V gene encodes CDR1 MNHNY and CDR2 SVGAGI (reference sequence). V dropped 9 bases and J dropped 1 base, with 15 bases sitting between them.

V is TRBV28 and J is TRBJ2-7; a weak D match, TRBD1 (5 bases). Germline-derived CDR1 and CDR2 are MDHEN and SYDVKM. This CDR3 contains 17 residues. Trimming removed 8 bases at V and 2 bases at J, with 25 bases between. CDR3 residues: CASSGFNPTEFAYEQYF. CDR3 nucleotide sequence: TGTGCCAGCTCAGGGTTTAACCCCACTGAATTTGCCTACGAGCAGTACTTC.

V and J are TRBV5-1 and TRBJ2-5, with 10 nucleotides matching TRBD1. V dropped 3 bases and J dropped 5; count of bases not matched to a gene: 1. Per germline, CDR1 SGHRS and CDR2 YFSETQ. This CDR3 region has 13 residues. The CDR3 here is CASSSTGGETQYF. CDR3 DNA: TGCGCCAGCAGCTCGACAGGGGGCGAGACCCAGTACTTC.

This clone was observed a few times. The chain joins TRBV2 to TRBJ2-5; TRBD2 is a possible D gene (6 bases). Trimming cost V 4 bases and J 6 bases, with 15 bases left between them. Germline-derived CDR1 and CDR2 are SNHLY and FYNNEI. The CDR3 covers 14 residues. The CDR3 DNA sequence: TGTGCCAGCAGTGTAGACGGGAGTTCGAAGACCCAGTACTTC. The encoded protein is CASSVDGSSKTQYF.